This is a list of T cell receptor beta chains from one sample in a study of vaccination and CD4 T cells after COVID-19. TCRdb re-called the PCR reads with MiXCR, one entry per CDR3 protein. Among around 10,000 distinct CDR3 sequences, around 60% were seen once, and the ten largest hold around 20%. These receptors' antigens are unknown. The sequenced material came from CD4+ T cells from blood, cultured in vitro. All receptors derive from a human donor who had recovered from COVID-19. CDR3s include the opening cysteine and the closing phenylalanine or tryptophan. The D gene is left open where the match is weak. Size is stated for part of the rows, as once, few or many counts, or as a class when the clone is expanded.

v_call	j_call	clone_size	d_call	cdr3_aa	cdr3_nt
TRBV10-3	TRBJ2-7	few	TRBD1	CASSGPDRGVRYEQYF	TGTGCCAGCAGTGGACCCGACAGGGGGGTTCGGTACGAGCAGTACTTC
TRBV5-4	TRBJ1-2	.	TRBD1	CASSFGQGYLNGYTF	TGTGCCAGCAGCTTCGGACAGGGGTATCTCAATGGCTACACCTTC
TRBV15	TRBJ1-5	.	.	CATSRYASGGQPQHF	TGTGCCACCAGCAGATATGCCTCGGGGGGTCAGCCCCAGCATTTT
TRBV7-3	TRBJ1-2	.	.	CASSPQTGDGYTF	TGTGCCAGCAGCCCCCAAACAGGAGATGGCTACACCTTC
TRBV20-1	TRBJ2-5	.	TRBD2	CSANRLAGGETQYF	TGCAGTGCTAACAGACTAGCGGGGGGGGAGACCCAGTACTTC
TRBV20-1	TRBJ2-1	.	TRBD2	CSARTREGGLEQFF	TGCAGTGCTAGAACGCGGGAGGGTGGTCTTGAGCAGTTCTTC
TRBV5-1	TRBJ2-7	.	.	CASSSVGLLEQYF	TGCGCCAGCAGCTCCGTAGGTCTTCTCGAGCAGTACTTC
TRBV5-1	TRBJ2-1	.	TRBD2	CASSPAGGSYNEQFF	TGCGCCAGCAGCCCGGCGGGGGGCTCCTACAATGAGCAGTTCTTC
TRBV7-2	TRBJ2-7	.	.	CASSPRADEEYEQYF	TGTGCCAGCAGCCCACGGGCCGACGAGGAGTACGAGCAGTACTTC
TRBV19	TRBJ1-6	.	.	CASNPSDSYNSPLHF	TGTGCCAGTAACCCCAGTGATTCCTATAATTCACCCCTCCACTTT
TRBV20-1	TRBJ2-3	.	.	CSASPGHPTDTQYF	TGCAGTGCTAGCCCGGGACACCCCACGGATACGCAGTATTTT
TRBV2	TRBJ2-3	.	.	CASRRDAPGDTQYF	TGTGCCAGCAGGCGGGACGCACCGGGAGATACGCAGTATTTT
TRBV2	TRBJ2-7	.	.	CASSLPSSPGEQYF	TGTGCCAGCAGTCTCCCAAGTTCCCCCGGCGAGCAGTACTTC
TRBV24-1	TRBJ2-3	once	TRBD2	CATSDPGLAGADTQYF	TGTGCCACCAGTGACCCGGGACTAGCGGGAGCAGATACGCAGTATTTT
TRBV7-2	TRBJ2-3	.	.	CASSSVYSTDTQYF	TGTGCCAGCAGCTCGGTCTACAGCACAGATACGCAGTATTTT